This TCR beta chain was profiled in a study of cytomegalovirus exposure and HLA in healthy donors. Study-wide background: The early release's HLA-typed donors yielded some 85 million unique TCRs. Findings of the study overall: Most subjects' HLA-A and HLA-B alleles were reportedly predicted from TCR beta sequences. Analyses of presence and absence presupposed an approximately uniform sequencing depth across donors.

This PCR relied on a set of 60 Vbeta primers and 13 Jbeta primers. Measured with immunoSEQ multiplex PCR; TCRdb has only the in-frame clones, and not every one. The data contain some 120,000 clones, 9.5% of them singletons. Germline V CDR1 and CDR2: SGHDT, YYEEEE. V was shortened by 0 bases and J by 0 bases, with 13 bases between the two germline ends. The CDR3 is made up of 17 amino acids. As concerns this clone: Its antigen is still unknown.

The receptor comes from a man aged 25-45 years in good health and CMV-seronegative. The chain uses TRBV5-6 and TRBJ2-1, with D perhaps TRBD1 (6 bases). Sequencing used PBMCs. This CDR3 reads CASSLVVIGGSYNEQFF. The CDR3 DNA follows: TGTGCCAGCAGCTTGGTCGTGATAGGGGGCTCCTACAATGAGCAGTTCTTC.